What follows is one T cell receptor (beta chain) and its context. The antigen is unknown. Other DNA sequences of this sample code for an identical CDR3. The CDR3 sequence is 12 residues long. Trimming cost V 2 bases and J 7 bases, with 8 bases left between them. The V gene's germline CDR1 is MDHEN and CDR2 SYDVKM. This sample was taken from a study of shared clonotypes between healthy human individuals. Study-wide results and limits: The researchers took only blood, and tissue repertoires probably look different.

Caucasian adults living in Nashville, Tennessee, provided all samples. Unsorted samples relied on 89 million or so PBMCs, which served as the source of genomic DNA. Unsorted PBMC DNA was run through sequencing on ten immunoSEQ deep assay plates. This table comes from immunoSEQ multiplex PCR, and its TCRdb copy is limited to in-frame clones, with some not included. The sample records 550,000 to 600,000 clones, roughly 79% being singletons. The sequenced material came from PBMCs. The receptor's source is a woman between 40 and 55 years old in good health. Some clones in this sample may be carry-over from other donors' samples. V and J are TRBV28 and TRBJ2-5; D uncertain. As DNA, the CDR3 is TGTGCCAGCAGTTTAAACCCGAGGACCCAGTACTTC. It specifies CASSLNPRTQYF.